This T cell receptor (beta chain) was observed in a study of blood T cell repertoires in COVID-19. The protocol was immunoSEQ multiplex PCR, while the TCRdb copy is restricted to in-frame clones and leaves out a portion. The top ten hold around 4% of the sample, which has 300,000 to 400,000 clones, around 87% seen once. Germline V gene data show CDR1 as SGHRS and CDR2 as YFSETQ. The CDR3 contains 13 residues. Trimming took off 0 bases at V and 4 bases at J, with 8 bases between the two ends. This receptor was identified in a woman aged 50 to 65 with active or convalescent COVID-19. The V and J genes are TRBV5-1 and TRBJ2-7, with D tentatively TRBD1 (6 bases). Sequencing was carried out using peripheral blood. The CDR3 nucleotides are TGCGCCAGCAGCTTGGCACAGGGTTACGAGCAGTACTTC. It yields the protein CASSLAQGYEQYF.